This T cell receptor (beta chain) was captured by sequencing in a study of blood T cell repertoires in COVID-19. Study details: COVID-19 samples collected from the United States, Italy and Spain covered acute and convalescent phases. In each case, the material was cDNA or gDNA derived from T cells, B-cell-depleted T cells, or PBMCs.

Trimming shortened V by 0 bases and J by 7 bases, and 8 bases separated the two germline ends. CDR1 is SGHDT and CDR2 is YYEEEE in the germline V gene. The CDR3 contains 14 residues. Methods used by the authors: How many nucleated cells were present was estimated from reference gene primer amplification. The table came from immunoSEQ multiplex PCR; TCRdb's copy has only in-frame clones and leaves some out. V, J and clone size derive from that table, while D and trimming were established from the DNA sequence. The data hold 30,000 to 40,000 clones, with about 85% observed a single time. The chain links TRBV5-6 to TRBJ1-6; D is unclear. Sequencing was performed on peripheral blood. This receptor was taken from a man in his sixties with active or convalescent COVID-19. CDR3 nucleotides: TGTGCCAGCAGCTTGGGGCTGCCCAATTCACCCCTCCACTTT. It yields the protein CASSLGLPNSPLHF.